Below, 30 T cell receptor beta chains from the same sample are listed, as sequenced in a study of long-term antiretroviral therapy in people with HIV. At survey level, the immunoSEQ assay was run in its v3.0 version. Assay: immunoSEQ multiplex PCR; the TCRdb copy retains only in-frame clones and omits some. The table lists more than 15,000 clones, around 90% of them singletons. Material: unsorted PBMCs, obtained 0.3 years after starting antiretroviral therapy. Receptor source: a man in his fifties or sixties with HIV.

DNA of the CDR3: TGTGCCAGCAGTTTATCGGGGGAGGAGACCGGTCCATTTAAAGAGACCCAGTACTTC. Its protein is CASSLSGEETGPFKETQYF. This rearrangement joins TRBV27 to TRBJ2-5; tentative D call: TRBD2 (6 bases). The germline V and J ends were trimmed by 0 bases and 3 bases, with 23 bases remaining between them. This CDR3 comprises 19 residues. From germline, CDR1 is MNHEY and CDR2 SMNVEV (reference sequence).

The chain is built from TRBV7-2 and TRBJ1-2; 10 positions match TRBD1. This CDR3 is built from 15 residues. V gave up 5 bases and J gave up 7 bases; unmatched junction bases: 10. The V gene's germline CDR1 is SGHTA and CDR2 FQGNSA. The CDR3 region is CASSPDRGELVGYTF. The CDR3 DNA is TGTGCCAGCAGCCCGGACAGGGGGGAGTTAGTTGGCTACACCTTC.

J is TRBJ1-2 and V is TRBV2; 8 bases agree with TRBD1. With 6 bases clipped from V and 2 bases from J, the junction kept 5 bases outside the gene matches. The CDR3 runs 14 residues. Germline-derived CDR1 and CDR2 are SNHLY and FYNNEI. The DNA of the CDR3 is TGTGCCAGCAGCGCCTACAGGGGGAACTATGGCTACACCTTC. Residues: CASSAYRGNYGYTF.

The chain links TRBV10-3 to TRBJ1-5; no clear D. Germline CDR1 reads ENHRY; CDR2 reads SYGVKD. V was pared by 0 bases and J by 7 bases, with 4 bases between. This CDR3 contains 12 residues. As DNA, the CDR3 is TGTGCCATCAGTGAGTCTTGGCAGCCCCAGCATTTT. Protein product: CAISESWQPQHF.

The V gene is TRBV5-4, the J gene TRBJ2-7; 10 bases map to TRBD2. There are 16 residues in the CDR3. The germline gives CDR1 SGHNT, CDR2 YYREEE (reference sequence). The ends lost 4 bases at V and 4 bases at J; junction bases unmatched: 11. The CDR3 region is CASSPPRLAGAYEQYF. The DNA for the CDR3 is TGTGCCAGCAGCCCTCCCAGGCTAGCGGGAGCTTACGAGCAGTACTTC. Full variable domain (missing parts from reference TRBV5-4 and TRBJ2-7): ETGVTQSPTHLIKTRGQQVTLRCSSQSGHNTVSWYQQALGQGPQFIFQYYREEENGRGNFPPRFSGLQFPNYSSELNVNALELDDSALYLCASSPPRLAGAYEQYFGPGTRLTVT.

In this sample, this clone turned up a few times. The J gene is TRBJ1-6, the V gene TRBV10-2; TRBD1 matches 11 bases. Germline lookup yields CDR1 WSHSY and CDR2 SAAADI. V was pared by 2 bases and J by 9 bases, with 12 bases of the junction left unmatched. This CDR3 is 18 amino acids long. The chain's CDR3 is CASSEKGQGAVGFSPLHF. CDR3 nucleotide sequence: TGCGCCAGCAGTGAGAAAGGACAGGGGGCAGTAGGGTTTTCACCCCTCCACTTT.

The rearrangement uses TRBV11-2 and TRBJ2-5; perhaps TRBD1 as D (6 bases). CDR1 and CDR2 (germline): SGHAT, FQNNGV. Trimming shortened V by 2 bases and J by 13 bases, and 11 bases separated the two germline ends. The length of the CDR3 is 11 residues. CDR3 loop: CASSLTGIGYF. CDR3 DNA: TGTGCCAGCAGCTTAACAGGGATAGGGTACTTC.

The chain joins TRBV9 to TRBJ2-2; D might be TRBD1 or TRBD2, each matching 6 bases. V lost 2 bases, J lost 4 bases, and 12 bases lay in between. Germline CDR1 SGDLS, CDR2 YYNGEE. This CDR3 has 15 amino acids. The CDR3: CASSVQGRTTGELFF. In DNA form, the CDR3 reads TGTGCCAGCAGCGTGCAGGGGAGGACCACCGGGGAGCTGTTTTTT. Looking up the rest from reference TRBV9 and TRBJ2-2 gives the full variable domain: DSGVTQTPKHLITATGQRVTLRCSPRSGDLSVYWYQQSLDQGLQFLIQYYNGEERAKGNILERFSAQQFPDLHSELNLSSLELGDSALYFCASSVQGRTTGELFFGEGSRLTVL.

CDR3 DNA sequence: TGCGCCAGCAGCCAAGATCTTGAGGGGATCGGCTACACCTTC. It encodes CASSQDLEGIGYTF. This chain links TRBV4-3 with TRBJ1-2; D is perhaps TRBD1 (5 bases). The CDR3 is made up of 14 amino acids. V dropped 0 bases and J dropped 8 bases, with 13 bases sitting between them. The germline CDR1 and CDR2 sequences are LGHNA and YSLEER.

The chain couples TRBV6-5 to TRBJ1-3; 9 bases match TRBD1. This CDR3 region has 15 residues. The germline V gene encodes CDR1 MNHEY and CDR2 SVGAGI. Unmatched junction bases numbered 8, after V lost 8 bases and J lost 3 bases. The CDR3 DNA reads TGTGCCAGCGGACCAACAGGGGGCCGTGGAAACACCATATATTTT. This sequence encodes CASGPTGGRGNTIYF.

The V call is TRBV5-4, the J call TRBJ2-7; TRBD1 might be the D (6 bases). Germline lookup yields CDR1 SGHNT and CDR2 YYREEE (reference sequence). The CDR3 length is 14 residues. Between the trimmed V and J ends, which lost 1 base and 3 bases, there was a span of 11 bases. CDR3 loop: CASSLSGQYYEQYF. In DNA form, the CDR3 reads TGTGCCAGCAGCTTGTCCGGACAGTACTACGAGCAGTACTTC. The full variable domain, completed using reference TRBV5-4 and TRBJ2-7, is ETGVTQSPTHLIKTRGQQVTLRCSSQSGHNTVSWYQQALGQGPQFIFQYYREEENGRGNFPPRFSGLQFPNYSSELNVNALELDDSALYLCASSLSGQYYEQYFGPGTRLTVT.

The gene calls are TRBV5-4 and TRBJ2-3; 10 positions match TRBD2. Germline loops: CDR1 SGHNT, CDR2 YYREEE (reference sequence). The CDR3 is 15 residues long. V dropped 3 bases and J dropped 4; count of bases not matched to a gene: 5. CDR3 sequence (DNA): TGTGCCAGCAGCTGGAGCGGGGGGGCGTCAGATACGCAGTATTTT. The encoded protein is CASSWSGGASDTQYF.

The chain couples TRBV18 to TRBJ2-1; D remains ambiguous. The CDR3 length is 16 residues. The germline V gene has CDR1 KGHSH and CDR2 LQKENI. Trimming left V 3 bases short and J 3 bases short, with 15 bases between. CDR3 nucleotides: TGTGCCAGCTCACCGCCGTTAAAGGCCCTCTACAATGAGCAGTTCTTC. Translated: CASSPPLKALYNEQFF.

The J gene is TRBJ2-7, the V gene TRBV19; 10 nucleotides line up with TRBD1. This CDR3 comprises 14 residues. V lost 4 bases to trimming and J lost 7 bases; unmatched junction nucleotides: 7. Germline lookup yields CDR1 LNHDA and CDR2 SQIVND (reference sequence). The CDR3 nucleotides are TGTGCCAGTAGTACCTCGACAGGGGGCTGGGAGCAGTACTTC. It specifies CASSTSTGGWEQYF.

The V gene is TRBV14, the J gene TRBJ2-1; 7 bases map to TRBD2. The V gene end was trimmed by 4 bases and the J gene end by 1 base; junction bases not matched to a gene: 13. There are 18 residues in the CDR3. Germline assignment: CDR1 SGHDN and CDR2 FVKESK. The CDR3 region has the DNA TGTGCCAGCAGCCGTAGGGATAGCGGGCCGCCTTCCTACAATGAGCAGTTCTTC. Amino acids: CASSRRDSGPPSYNEQFF.

This rearrangement joins TRBV5-5 to TRBJ2-6, with D tentatively TRBD1 (6 bases). This CDR3 is built from 17 residues. Germline V CDR1 and CDR2: SGHKS, YYEKEE (reference sequence). V was shortened by 0 bases and J by 0 bases, with 10 bases between the two germline ends. In DNA form, the CDR3 reads TGTGCCAGCAGCTTGGGACAGGCCCGCTCTGGGGCCAACGTCCTGACTTTC. It specifies CASSLGQARSGANVLTF.

This clone was recorded only once. The V and J genes are TRBV25-1 and TRBJ1-2, with unresolved D. The CDR3 has 13 residues. The V gene lost 6 bases and the J gene lost 0 bases, with 8 bases spanning the gap. Germline values: CDR1 MGHDK, CDR2 SYGVNS. The CDR3 DNA reads TGTGCCAGCAGACTGAACTCTAACTATGGCTACACCTTC. Its protein product is CASRLNSNYGYTF.

The chain combines TRBV9 with TRBJ1-4; 8 bases align to TRBD1. Germline V gives CDR1 SGDLS, CDR2 YYNGEE. J lost 6 bases, V lost 2 bases, and 3 bases had no gene match. The CDR3 is made up of 14 amino acids. CDR3 residues: CASSVEQGDEKLFF. CDR3 in DNA: TGTGCCAGCAGCGTCGAACAGGGGGATGAAAAACTGTTTTTT.

This chain joins TRBV2 and TRBJ1-1, with TRBD1 as a possible D gene (6 bases). CDR3 length: 14 amino acids. V gave up 4 bases and J gave up 1 base, with 10 bases separating them. Germline CDR1 is SNHLY and CDR2 is FYNNEI. The CDR3 coding sequence is TGTGCCAGCAGTGGACAGGTCTGGAACACTGAAGCTTTCTTT. It specifies CASSGQVWNTEAFF. The full variable domain, completed using reference TRBV2 and TRBJ1-1, is EPEVTQTPSHQVTQMGQEVILRCVPISNHLYFYWYRQILGQKVEFLVSFYNNEISEKSEIFDDQFSVERPDGSNFTLKIRSTKLEDSAMYFCASSGQVWNTEAFFGQGTRLTVV.

This chain uses TRBV29-1 with TRBJ2-1; D possibly uses TRBD1 or TRBD2 (6 bases each). The V gene's germline CDR1 is SQVTM and CDR2 ANQGSEA. V gave up 6 bases and J gave up 4 bases, with 16 bases separating them. The CDR3 runs to 14 residues. This chain's CDR3 is CSVRARGRYNEQFF. Here the CDR3 DNA reads TGCAGCGTCCGCGCCCGGGGGCGGTACAATGAGCAGTTCTTC.

CDR3 protein: CASSPTVLTYEQYF. CDR3 DNA: TGCGCCAGCAGCCCTACTGTCTTGACCTACGAGCAGTACTTC. This chain links TRBV23-1 with TRBJ2-7; D call uncertain. TRBV23-1 is annotated as an ORF whose role is uncertain. The V end lost 6 bases, the J end lost 2 bases, and 14 bases lay between the germline ends. CDR3 length: 14 amino acids.

The sample holds a few counts of this clone. V and J are TRBV11-2 and TRBJ2-2; D remains unclear. CDR3 length: 15 residues. With 1 base removed from V and 1 base from J, the gap between germline ends came to 7 bases. The germline gives CDR1 SGHAT, CDR2 FQNNGV. The CDR3 spells CASSLAFQNTGELFF. In DNA form, the CDR3 reads TGTGCCAGCAGCTTAGCTTTCCAGAACACCGGGGAGCTGTTTTTT.

The rearrangement links TRBV6-1 to TRBJ2-7; 9 positions match TRBD1. The CDR3 consists of 12 residues. Trimming took 8 bases from V and 5 from J; bases not matched to a gene: 4. CDR1 is MNHNS, CDR2 SASEGT, per germline. The CDR3 DNA sequence: TGTGCCAGCGGGGACAGGGTCCACGAGCAGTACTTC. This codes for CASGDRVHEQYF.

This clone is labeled hyperexpanded. The chain is built from TRBV5-5 and TRBJ1-5, with a weak D call TRBD1 (6 bases). From germline, CDR1 is SGHKS and CDR2 YYEKEE (reference sequence). The germline V and J ends were trimmed by 2 bases and 6 bases, with 15 bases remaining between them. This CDR3 region has 15 residues. The CDR3 is CASSFTARGGQPQHF. CDR3 DNA: TGTGCCAGCAGCTTTACGGCCAGGGGTGGTCAGCCCCAGCATTTT.

The chain uses TRBV13 and TRBJ2-3, with D possibly TRBD1 on 6 matching bases. The ends were cut back, 5 bases at V and 2 bases at J, with 14 bases in the middle. The CDR3 runs 15 residues. Germline CDR1 PRHDT, CDR2 FYEKMQ (reference sequence). Written as DNA, the CDR3 is TGTGCCAGCAGCCCCCGCCGGACAGTCACAGATACGCAGTATTTT. Its translation is CASSPRRTVTDTQYF.

V gene TRBV5-1 combines with J gene TRBJ2-3, with D tentatively TRBD2 (6 bases). CDR3 length equals 13 residues. Trimming took off 6 bases at V and 1 base at J, with 9 bases between the two ends. Germline CDR1 reads SGHRS; CDR2 reads YFSETQ. CDR3 sequence reads: CASTSDGTDTQYF. For the CDR3, the DNA is TGCGCCAGCACTAGCGACGGCACAGATACGCAGTATTTT.

A word on this clone: In the same sample, other DNA sequences code for this CDR3. The V and J genes are TRBV2 and TRBJ2-3; D uncertain. There are 14 residues in the CDR3. V dropped 6 bases and J dropped 0 bases, with 10 bases sitting between them. Germline CDR1 is SNHLY and CDR2 is FYNNEI. CDR3 residues: CASRERSSTDTQYF. As DNA, the CDR3 is TGTGCCAGCAGGGAGAGATCTAGCACAGATACGCAGTATTTT.

The chain joins TRBV4-1 to TRBJ1-6, with D possibly matching TRBD1 (6 bases). V was clipped by 3 bases and J by 10 bases, with 19 bases between them. Germline CDR1 and CDR2: MGHRA and YSYEKL. The CDR3 has 16 amino acids. The CDR3 here is CASSQAQQGVGSPLHF. The CDR3 DNA follows: TGCGCCAGCAGCCAGGCGCAACAGGGTGTAGGCTCACCCCTCCACTTT.

This chain connects TRBV28 to TRBJ2-1; TRBD2 agrees at 13 bases. The CDR3 has 15 residues. The V segment lost 8 bases and the J segment 3 bases; nucleotides outside the gene matches: 4. Per germline, CDR1 MDHEN and CDR2 SYDVKM. This CDR3 reads CASLLAGGDYNEQFF. CDR3 in DNA: TGTGCCAGCTTACTAGCGGGAGGGGACTACAATGAGCAGTTCTTC.

V and J are TRBV2 and TRBJ2-5, with D hard to call. The V and J ends lost 5 bases and 1 base respectively, with 8 bases between them. Germline V gene sequence: CDR1 SNHLY, CDR2 FYNNEI. The CDR3 length is 13 residues. CDR3 bases: TGTGCCAGCAGTTGGACCTCCCAAGAGACCCAGTACTTC. Its protein is CASSWTSQETQYF.